One and the same sample provided the 8 T cell receptor beta chains below, sequenced in a study of Graves' ophthalmopathy and Graves' hyperthyroidism. The authors amplified TCR beta CDR3 regions from RNA transcripts. A first-round RT-PCR used HTBI primers, followed by a second-round multiplex PCR. TCRdb re-analysed the multiplex PCR reads in MiXCR, keeping a single row per CDR3 protein. The sample shows roughly 700,000 distinct CDR3 sequences, 35% to 50% of them seen only once. The sample was peripheral blood. Source of these receptors: an adult man with Graves' ophthalmopathy.

The chain has TRBV7-9 and TRBJ1-4; D uncertain. CDR3 length: 13 amino acids. V lost 5 bases to trimming and J lost 7 bases, with 11 bases between them. Germline CDR1 SEHNR, CDR2 FQNEAQ (reference sequence). For the CDR3, the DNA is TGTGCCAGCAGCCACCGGGCCGGTGAAAAACTGTTTTTT. This sequence encodes CASSHRAGEKLFF.

This chain connects TRBV15 to TRBJ1-5; D is perhaps TRBD1 (5 bases). CDR1 is LNHNV and CDR2 is YYDKDF in the germline V gene (reference sequence). The CDR3 contains 15 residues. Trimming removed 4 bases at V and 0 bases at J, with 10 bases between. The CDR3 nucleotides read TGTGCCACCAGCACCTCAGGGTATAGCAATCAGCCCCAGCATTTT. Translated, it gives CATSTSGYSNQPQHF.

The V and J genes are TRBV25-1 and TRBJ2-2, with 8 nucleotides matching TRBD1. Germline lookup yields CDR1 MGHDK and CDR2 SYGVNS. V was pared by 10 bases and J by 4 bases, with 8 bases of the junction left unmatched. CDR3 length: 14 amino acids. The CDR3 coding sequence is TGTGCCAACCCGACAGGGGAAGGCACCGGGGAGCTGTTTTTT. This codes for CANPTGEGTGELFF. Combining the CDR3 with reference TRBV25-1 and TRBJ2-2 gives the whole variable domain EADIYQTPRYLVIGTGKKITLECSQTMGHDKMYWYQQDPGMELHLIHYSYGVNSTEKGDLSSESTVSRIRTEHFPLTLESARPSHTSQYLCANPTGEGTGELFFGEGSRLTVL.

As regards this clonotype: At one end, the junction sequence differs from germline, possibly due to a read error. J is TRBJ2-7 and V is TRBV20-1; tentative D call: TRBD1 (6 bases). Germline assignment: CDR1 DFQATT and CDR2 SNEGSKA (reference sequence). The CDR3 has 15 residues. DNA of the CDR3: TGCAGTGCTAGAGATCGTGGGACAAAAGACCACGAGCAGGACTTC. It is translated as CSARDRGTKDHEQDF.

This chain joins TRBV11-2 and TRBJ1-3, with D unclear. CDR1 SGHAT and CDR2 FQNNGV come from the germline V gene. V dropped 8 bases and J dropped 0 bases, with 14 bases sitting between them. The CDR3 spans 15 residues. Here the CDR3 reads CASRRIGLSGNTIYF. Here the CDR3 DNA reads TGTGCCAGCCGCCGCATAGGTCTCTCTGGAAACACCATATATTTT.

Ten or more counts support this clonotype. The J gene is TRBJ1-5, the V gene TRBV7-9; the D is unclear. V gave up 5 bases and J gave up 1 base, with 6 bases separating them. Germline V gene data show CDR1 as SEHNR and CDR2 as FQNEAQ (reference sequence). This CDR3 spans 13 amino acids. The CDR3 protein is CASSRRSNQPQHF. For the CDR3, the DNA is TGTGCCAGCAGCCGACGGAGCAATCAGCCCCAGCATTTT. Together with reference TRBV7-9 and TRBJ1-5, the CDR3 gives the full variable domain: DTGVSQNPRHKITKRGQNVTFRCDPISEHNRLYWYRQTLGQGPEFLTYFQNEAQLEKSRLLSDRFSAERPKGSFSTLEIQRTEQGDSAMYLCASSRRSNQPQHFGDGTRLSIL.

This clonotype was found a few times. This sequence joins TRBV5-8 and TRBJ1-1, with no clear D. The CDR3 covers 14 residues. Germline assignment: CDR1 SGHTS and CDR2 YDEGEE. V lost 1 base, J lost 0 bases, and 7 bases lay in between. In nucleotides, the CDR3 is TGTGCCAGCAGCTTGACCGTCTTGAACACTGAAGCTTTCTTT. Amino acid sequence: CASSLTVLNTEAFF.

This sequence joins TRBV29-1 and TRBJ1-4, with 8 bases matching TRBD1. The germline V gene has CDR1 SQVTM and CDR2 ANQGSEA. CDR3 length: 13 residues. V lost 4 bases, J lost 8 bases, and 6 bases stayed unmatched. This CDR3 is CSVARGHGEKLFF. CDR3 bases: TGCAGCGTTGCCAGGGGGCATGGCGAAAAACTGTTTTTT. The full variable domain, in which reference TRBV29-1 and TRBJ1-4 provide the parts outside the CDR3, is SAVISQKPSRDICQRGTSLTIQCQVDSQVTMMFWYRQQPGQSLTLIATANQGSEATYESGFVIDKFPISRPNLTFSTLTVSNMSPEDSSIYLCSVARGHGEKLFFGSGTQLSVL.